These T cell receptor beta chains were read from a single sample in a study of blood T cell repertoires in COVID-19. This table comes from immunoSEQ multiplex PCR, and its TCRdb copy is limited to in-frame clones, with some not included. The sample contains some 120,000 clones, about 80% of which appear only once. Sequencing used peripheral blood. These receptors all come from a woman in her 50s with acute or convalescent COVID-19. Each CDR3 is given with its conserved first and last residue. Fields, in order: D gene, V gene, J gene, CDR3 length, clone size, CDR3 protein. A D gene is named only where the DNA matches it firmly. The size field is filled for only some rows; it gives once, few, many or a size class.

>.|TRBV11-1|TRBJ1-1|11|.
CASSVHTEAFF
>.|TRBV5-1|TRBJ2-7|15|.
CASSLGLAKFYEQYF
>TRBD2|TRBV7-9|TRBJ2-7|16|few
CASSLELGLAVREQYF
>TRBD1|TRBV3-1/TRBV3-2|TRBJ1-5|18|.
CASSQDLQGAYLGQPQHF
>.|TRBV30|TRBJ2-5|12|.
CAWNGGGETQYF
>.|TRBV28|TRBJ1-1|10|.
CASLRGKAFF
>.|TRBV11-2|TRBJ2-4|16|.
CASSLDPPGGVNIQYF
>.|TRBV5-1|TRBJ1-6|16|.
CASSLRGSSYNSPLHF
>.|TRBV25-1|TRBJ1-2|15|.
CASSLDSQSNYGYTF
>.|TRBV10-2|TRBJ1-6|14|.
CAIVAGQRDSPLHF
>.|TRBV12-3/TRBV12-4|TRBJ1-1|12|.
CASTGEDTEAFF
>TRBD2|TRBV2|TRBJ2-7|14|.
CASRQTSGSAEQYF
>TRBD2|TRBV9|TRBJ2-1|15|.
CASSQTSGSYNEQFF
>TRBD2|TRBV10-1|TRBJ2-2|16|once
CASSESNGRATGELFF
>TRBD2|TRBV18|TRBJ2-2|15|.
CASSRSGTNTGELFF
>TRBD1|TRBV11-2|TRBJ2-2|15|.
CASSPWTGSTGELFF
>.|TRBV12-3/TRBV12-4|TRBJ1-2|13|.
CASSAATNYGYTF
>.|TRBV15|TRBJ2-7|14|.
CATSRERFFYEQYF
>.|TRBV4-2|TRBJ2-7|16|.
CASSQDRNSGLYEQYF
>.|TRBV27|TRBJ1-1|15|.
CASSQYQQGHTEAFF
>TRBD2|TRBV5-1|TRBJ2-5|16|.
CASSLGGLAGEETQYF
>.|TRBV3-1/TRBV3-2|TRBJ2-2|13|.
CASSPRGTGELFF
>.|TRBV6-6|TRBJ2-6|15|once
CASSHTPWGANVLTF
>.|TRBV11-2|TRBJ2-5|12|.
CASSPFQETQYF
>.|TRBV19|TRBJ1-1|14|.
CATTKRGGNTEAFF
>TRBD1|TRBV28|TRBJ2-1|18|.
CASSPTGDRPGSYNEQFF